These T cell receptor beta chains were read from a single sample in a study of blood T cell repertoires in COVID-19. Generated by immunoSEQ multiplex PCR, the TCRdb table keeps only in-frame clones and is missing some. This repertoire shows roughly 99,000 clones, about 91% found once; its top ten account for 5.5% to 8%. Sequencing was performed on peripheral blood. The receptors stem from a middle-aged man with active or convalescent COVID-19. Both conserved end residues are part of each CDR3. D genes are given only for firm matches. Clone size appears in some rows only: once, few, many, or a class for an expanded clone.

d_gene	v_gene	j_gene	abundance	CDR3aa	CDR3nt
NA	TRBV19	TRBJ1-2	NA	CASSRLTTPYGYTF	TGTGCCAGTAGCCGCCTGACAACCCCCTATGGCTACACCTTC
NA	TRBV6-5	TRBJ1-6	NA	CASSYDSDNSPLHF	TGTGCCAGCAGTTACGACAGTGATAATTCACCCCTCCACTTT
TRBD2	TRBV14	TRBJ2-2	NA	CASSPVGTSETGELFF	TGTGCCAGCAGCCCCGTTGGGACTAGTGAGACCGGGGAGCTGTTTTTT
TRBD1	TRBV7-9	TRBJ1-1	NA	CASSPLTGSLNTEAFF	TGTGCCAGCAGCCCGTTGACAGGGTCACTGAACACTGAAGCTTTCTTT
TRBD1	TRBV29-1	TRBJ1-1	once	CSVSYRGLAAEAFF	TGCAGCGTATCCTACAGGGGGCTGGCGGCTGAAGCTTTCTTT
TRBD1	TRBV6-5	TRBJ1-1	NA	CASSTGGLNTEAFF	TGTGCCAGCAGTACAGGGGGATTGAACACTGAAGCTTTCTTT
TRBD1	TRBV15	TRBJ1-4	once	CATSRGDSFEKLFF	TGTGCCACCAGCAGAGGGGACAGTTTTGAAAAACTGTTTTTT
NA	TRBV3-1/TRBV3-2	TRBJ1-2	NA	CASSPESGYGYTF	TGTGCCAGCAGCCCGGAGTCGGGGTATGGCTACACCTTC
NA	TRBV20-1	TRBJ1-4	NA	CSASSLQGATNEKLFF	TGCAGTGCTAGTTCCCTCCAGGGCGCAACTAATGAAAAACTGTTTTTT
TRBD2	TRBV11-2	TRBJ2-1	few	CASSLAGSEQFF	TGTGCCAGCAGCCTAGCGGGAAGCGAGCAGTTCTTC
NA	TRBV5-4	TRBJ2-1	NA	CASRGASFTGEQFF	TGTGCCAGCCGTGGGGCCAGTTTTACCGGTGAGCAGTTCTTC
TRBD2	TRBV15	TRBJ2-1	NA	CATSREASGSLYNEQFF	TGTGCCACCAGCAGAGAGGCTAGCGGGAGCCTCTACAATGAGCAGTTCTTC
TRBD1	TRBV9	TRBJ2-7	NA	CASSRKDRAYEQYF	TGTGCCAGCAGCCGAAAGGACAGGGCCTACGAGCAGTACTTC
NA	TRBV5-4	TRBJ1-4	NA	CASSPNPGSTNEKLFF	TGTGCCAGCAGCCCAAACCCGGGGTCAACTAATGAAAAACTGTTTTTT
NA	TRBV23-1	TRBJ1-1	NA	CASSQHFRRLMNTEAFF	TGCGCCAGCAGTCAACATTTCAGGAGACTAATGAACACTGAAGCTTTCTTT
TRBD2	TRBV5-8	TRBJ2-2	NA	CASNLGTSRDTGELFF	TGTGCCAGCAACTTAGGGACTAGCAGAGACACCGGGGAGCTGTTTTTT
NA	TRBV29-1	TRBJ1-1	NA	CSVTGSNTEAFF	TGCAGCGTCACAGGGAGTAACACTGAAGCTTTCTTT
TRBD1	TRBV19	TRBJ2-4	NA	CASSIGQGNIQYF	TGTGCCAGTAGTATAGGACAGGGGAACATTCAGTACTTC
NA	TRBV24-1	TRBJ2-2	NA	CATSRGGTTGELFF	TGTGCCACCTCCCGGGGCGGGACGACCGGGGAGCTGTTTTTT
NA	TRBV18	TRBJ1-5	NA	CASSPAVGGLDQPQHF	TGTGCCAGCTCACCAGCCGTCGGGGGGCTAGATCAGCCCCAGCATTTT
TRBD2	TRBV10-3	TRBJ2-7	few	CAIRPGREAYEQYF	TGTGCCATCAGGCCGGGACGGGAGGCCTACGAGCAGTACTTC
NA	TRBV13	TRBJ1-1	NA	CASSLGGDMNTEAFF	TGTGCCAGCAGCTTAGGCGGGGACATGAACACTGAAGCTTTCTTT
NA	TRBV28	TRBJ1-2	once	CASLGRSYGYTF	TGTGCCAGCCTGGGCAGGTCCTATGGCTACACCTTC
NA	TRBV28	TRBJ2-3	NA	CASSLGQDTQYF	TGTGCCAGCAGTTTAGGCCAGGATACGCAGTATTTT
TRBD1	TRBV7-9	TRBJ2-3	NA	CASSLEGGPDTQYF	TGTGCCAGCAGCTTAGAAGGGGGCCCAGATACGCAGTATTTT
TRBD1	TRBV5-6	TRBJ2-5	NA	CASSRDRREETQYF	TGTGCCAGCAGCCGGGACAGGAGAGAAGAGACCCAGTACTTC
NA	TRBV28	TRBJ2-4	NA	CASSTYHRGGTKNIQYF	TGTGCCAGCAGCACCTATCACAGGGGGGGGACCAAAAACATTCAGTACTTC
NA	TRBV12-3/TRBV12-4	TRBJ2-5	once	CATTRDRRETQYF	TGTGCCACGACGCGGGACAGACGAGAGACCCAGTACTTC